These 2 T cell receptor beta chains share one sample of origin, sequenced in a study of T cells in Graves' hyperthyroidism and ophthalmopathy. Amplified TCR beta CDR3 regions derived from RNA transcripts. RT-PCR in the first round (using the HTBI primer set) targeted the TCR CDR3. From the multiplex PCR reads, TCRdb called clonotypes with MiXCR, one entry per CDR3 protein. The table lists about 600,000 distinct CDR3 sequences, about a sixth of them singletons. The sample was blood. These receptors came from a woman aged 40 to 49 with Graves' ophthalmopathy.

The table lists this clonotype with a few counts. The V gene is TRBV12-3 or TRBV12-4, the J gene TRBJ2-7; perhaps TRBD2 as D (5 bases). V was shortened by 1 base and J by 2 bases, with 12 bases between the two germline ends. The CDR3 is 15 residues long. The DNA of the CDR3 is TGTGCCAGCAGTTTAGGTCTAGCCGCCGCCTACGAGCAGTACTTC. Translating it yields CASSLGLAAAYEQYF.

This clonotype was observed at least ten times. The J gene is TRBJ1-1, the V gene TRBV6-1, with TRBD1 matching 7 bases. This CDR3 is 15 amino acids long. CDR1 and CDR2 from the germline V gene are MNHNS and SASEGT. The junction had 8 bases not matched to a gene; V was cut back by 6 bases and J by 1 base. The CDR3 reads CASSLEDRRNTEAFF. CDR3 nucleotide sequence: TGTGCCAGCAGCCTAGAGGACAGGAGGAACACTGAAGCTTTCTTT.